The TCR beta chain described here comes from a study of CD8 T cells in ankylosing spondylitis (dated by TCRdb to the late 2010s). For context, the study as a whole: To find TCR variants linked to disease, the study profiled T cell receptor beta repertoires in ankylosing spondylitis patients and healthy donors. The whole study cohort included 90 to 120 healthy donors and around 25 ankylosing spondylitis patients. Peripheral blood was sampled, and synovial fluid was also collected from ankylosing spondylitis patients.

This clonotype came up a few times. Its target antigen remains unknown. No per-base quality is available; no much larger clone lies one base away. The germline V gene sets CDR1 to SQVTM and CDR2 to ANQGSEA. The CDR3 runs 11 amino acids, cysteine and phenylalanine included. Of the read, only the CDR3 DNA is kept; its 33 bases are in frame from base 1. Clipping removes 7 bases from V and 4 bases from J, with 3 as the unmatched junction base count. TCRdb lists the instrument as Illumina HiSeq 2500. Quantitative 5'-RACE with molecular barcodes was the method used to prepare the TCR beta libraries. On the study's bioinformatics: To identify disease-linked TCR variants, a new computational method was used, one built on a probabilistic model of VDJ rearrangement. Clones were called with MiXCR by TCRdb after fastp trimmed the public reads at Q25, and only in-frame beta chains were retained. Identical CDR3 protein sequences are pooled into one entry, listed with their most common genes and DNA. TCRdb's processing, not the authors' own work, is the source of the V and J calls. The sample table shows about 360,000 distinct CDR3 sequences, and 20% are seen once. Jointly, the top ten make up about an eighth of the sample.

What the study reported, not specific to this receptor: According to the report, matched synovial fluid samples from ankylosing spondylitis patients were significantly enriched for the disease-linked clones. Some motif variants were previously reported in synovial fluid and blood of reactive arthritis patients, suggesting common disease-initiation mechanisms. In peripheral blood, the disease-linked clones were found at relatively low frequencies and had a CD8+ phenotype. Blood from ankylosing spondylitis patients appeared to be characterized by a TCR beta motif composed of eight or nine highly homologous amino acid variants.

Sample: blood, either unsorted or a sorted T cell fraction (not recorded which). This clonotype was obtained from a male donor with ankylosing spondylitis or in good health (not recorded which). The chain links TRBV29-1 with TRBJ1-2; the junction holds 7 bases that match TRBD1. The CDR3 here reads CSGRTGYGYTF. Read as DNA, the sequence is TGCAGCGGGAGGACAGGCTATGGCTACACCTTC.